The sequence of this T cell receptor (beta chain) was determined in a study of OX40 agonist ivuxolimab in advanced cancers. Germline V gene sequence: CDR1 SQVTM, CDR2 ANQGSEA. The ends lost 2 bases at V and 8 bases at J; junction bases unmatched: 4. The CDR3 covers 15 residues. Sampled blood was obtained at baseline, cycle 4 day 1, and cycle 7 day 1. Only one count was recorded for this clone. Method: immunoSEQ multiplex PCR; TCRdb's copy keeps in-frame clones and lacks some. The sample holds tens of thousands of clones, 80% to 90% seen once. V is TRBV29-1 and J is TRBJ2-1, with 15 bases fitting TRBD2. This TCR was sampled from an adult with an advanced solid tumor such as melanoma, head and neck, liver or kidney cancer. Sample: CD4+ or CD8+ T cells sorted from blood, taken in a trial of the OX40 agonist ivuxolimab. The CDR3 sequence: CSVEWTSGRADEQFF. The CDR3 nucleotides are TGCAGCGTTGAATGGACTAGCGGGAGGGCGGATGAGCAGTTCTTC.